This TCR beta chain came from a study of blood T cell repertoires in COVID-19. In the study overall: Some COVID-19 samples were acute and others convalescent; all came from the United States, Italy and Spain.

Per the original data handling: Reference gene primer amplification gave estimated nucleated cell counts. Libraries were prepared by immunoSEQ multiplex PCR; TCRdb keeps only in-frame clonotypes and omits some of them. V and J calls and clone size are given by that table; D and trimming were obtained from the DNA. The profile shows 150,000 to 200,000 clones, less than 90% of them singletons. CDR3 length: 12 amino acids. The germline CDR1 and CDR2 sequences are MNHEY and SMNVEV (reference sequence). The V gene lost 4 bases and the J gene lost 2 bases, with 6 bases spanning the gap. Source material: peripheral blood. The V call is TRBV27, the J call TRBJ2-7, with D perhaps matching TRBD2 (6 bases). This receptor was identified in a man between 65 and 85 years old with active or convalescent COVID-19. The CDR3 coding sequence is TGTGCCAGCAGTTCGGGAGCCTACGAGCAGTACTTC. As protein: CASSSGAYEQYF.